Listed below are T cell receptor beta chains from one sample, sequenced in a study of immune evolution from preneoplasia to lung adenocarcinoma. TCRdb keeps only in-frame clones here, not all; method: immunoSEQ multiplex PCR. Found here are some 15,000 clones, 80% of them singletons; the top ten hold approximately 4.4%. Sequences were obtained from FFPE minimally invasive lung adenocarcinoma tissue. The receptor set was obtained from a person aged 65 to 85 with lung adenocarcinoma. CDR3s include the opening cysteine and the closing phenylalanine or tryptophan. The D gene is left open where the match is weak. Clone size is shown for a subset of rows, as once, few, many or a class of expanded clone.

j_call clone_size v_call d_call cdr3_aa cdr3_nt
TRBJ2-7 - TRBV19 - CASSKGQSYEQYF TGTGCCAGTAGTAAAGGACAGTCCTACGAGCAGTACTTC
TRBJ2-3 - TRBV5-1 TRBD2 CASSLGSGVRTDTQYF TGCGCCAGCAGCTTGGGTAGCGGGGTCAGGACAGATACGCAGTATTTT
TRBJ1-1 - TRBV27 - CASRPTAGPTEAFF TGTGCCAGCAGACCCACAGCAGGACCCACTGAAGCTTTCTTT
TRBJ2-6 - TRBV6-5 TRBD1 CASSPGGAGANVLTF TGTGCCAGCAGTCCAGGGGGCGCTGGGGCCAACGTCCTGACTTTC
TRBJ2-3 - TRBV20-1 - CSATSGTQYF TGCAGTGCTACCTCCGGCACGCAGTATTTT
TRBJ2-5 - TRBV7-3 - CASSFAGTQETQYF TGTGCCAGCAGCTTCGCAGGAACACAAGAGACCCAGTACTTC
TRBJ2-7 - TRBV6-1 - CASPGPLYEQYF TGTGCCAGCCCGGGACCCCTCTACGAGCAGTACTTC
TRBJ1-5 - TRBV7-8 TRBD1 CASSPGQVLAPQHF TGTGCCAGCAGCCCGGGACAGGTTCTTGCGCCCCAGCATTTT
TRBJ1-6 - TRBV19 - CATLERHGGNSPLHF TGTGCCACTCTAGAGCGTCATGGGGGGAATTCACCCCTCCACTTT
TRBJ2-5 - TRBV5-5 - CASSFQETQYF TGTGCCAGCAGCTTCCAAGAGACCCAGTACTTC
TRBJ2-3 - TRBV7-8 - CASSLVGRSDTQYF TGTGCCAGCAGCTTAGTGGGGAGGTCAGATACGCAGTATTTT
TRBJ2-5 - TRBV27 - CASSLSKAQETQYF TGTGCCAGCAGTTTATCAAAGGCACAAGAGACCCAGTACTTC
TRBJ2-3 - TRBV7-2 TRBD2 CASSTLLSGSPDTQYF TGTGCCAGCAGCACTTTGTTGAGCGGGAGCCCAGATACGCAGTATTTT
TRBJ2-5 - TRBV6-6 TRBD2 CASTNAGEETQYF TGTGCCAGCACTAACGCGGGGGAGGAGACCCAGTACTTC
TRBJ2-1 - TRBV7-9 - CASSGTSGTYNEQFF TGTGCCAGCAGCGGAACCAGCGGAACCTACAATGAGCAGTTCTTC
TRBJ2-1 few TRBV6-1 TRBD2 CASTKLAGAGNEQFF TGTGCCAGCACCAAACTAGCGGGAGCGGGCAATGAGCAGTTCTTC
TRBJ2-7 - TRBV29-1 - CSVVDGTKDGTNKQYF TGCAGCGTGGTGGACGGAACTAAGGATGGGACCAATAAGCAGTACTTC
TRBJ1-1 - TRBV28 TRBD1 CASSLGADRETFF TGTGCCAGCAGTTTAGGAGCTGACAGGGAGACTTTCTTT
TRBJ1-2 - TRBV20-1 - CSAGDYGYTF TGCAGTGCTGGCGACTATGGCTACACCTTC
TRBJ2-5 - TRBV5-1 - CASSVGTVQETQYF TGCGCCAGCAGCGTCGGGACGGTCCAAGAGACCCAGTACTTC
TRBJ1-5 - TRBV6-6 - CASSYSQGIGQPQHF TGTGCCAGCAGTTACTCCCAGGGCATTGGGCAGCCCCAGCATTTT
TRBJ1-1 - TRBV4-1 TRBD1 CASRPDRGLDTEAFF TGCGCCAGCAGACCCGACAGGGGACTGGACACTGAAGCTTTCTTT
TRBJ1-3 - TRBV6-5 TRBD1 CASSFSQGANTIYF TGTGCCAGCAGTTTCTCACAGGGGGCAAACACCATATATTTT
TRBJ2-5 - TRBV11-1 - CASTLAPQETQYF TGTGCCAGCACCCTGGCCCCCCAAGAGACCCAGTACTTC
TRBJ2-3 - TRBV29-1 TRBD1 CSVDGDRGADTQYF TGCAGCGTTGACGGCGACAGGGGCGCAGATACGCAGTATTTT
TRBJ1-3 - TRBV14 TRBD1 CASSQGQSSGNTIYF TGTGCCAGCAGCCAGGGACAGAGCTCTGGAAACACCATATATTTT
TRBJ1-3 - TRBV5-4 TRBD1 CASSVDRGQSSGNTIYF TGTGCCAGCAGCGTGGACAGGGGGCAGAGCTCTGGAAACACCATATATTTT
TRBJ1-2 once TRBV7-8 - CASSLAGEANYGYTF TGTGCCAGCAGCTTAGCCGGGGAAGCTAACTATGGCTACACCTTC
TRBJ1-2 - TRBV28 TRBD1 CASSPPTGRVNYGYTF TGTGCCAGCAGTCCCCCGACAGGGAGGGTAAACTATGGCTACACCTTC
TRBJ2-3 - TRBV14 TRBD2 CASSQTTSGFTDTQYF TGTGCCAGCAGCCAAACAACTAGCGGGTTCACAGATACGCAGTATTTT
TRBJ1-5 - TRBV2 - CASGEQPQHF TGTGCCAGCGGCGAACAGCCCCAGCATTTT
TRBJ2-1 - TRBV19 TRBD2 CASSGTRSHNEQFF TGTGCCAGCTCCGGGACTAGGAGTCACAATGAGCAGTTCTTC
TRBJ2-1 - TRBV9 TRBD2 CASSVLPLAGGTSYNEQFF TGTGCCAGCAGCGTCCTTCCCCTAGCGGGAGGGACCTCCTACAATGAGCAGTTCTTC
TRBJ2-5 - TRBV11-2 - CASSLKETQYF TGTGCCAGCAGCTTAAAGGAGACCCAGTACTTC
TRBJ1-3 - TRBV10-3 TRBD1 CAGGQGTGNTIYF TGTGCCGGGGGACAGGGGACTGGAAACACCATATATTTT